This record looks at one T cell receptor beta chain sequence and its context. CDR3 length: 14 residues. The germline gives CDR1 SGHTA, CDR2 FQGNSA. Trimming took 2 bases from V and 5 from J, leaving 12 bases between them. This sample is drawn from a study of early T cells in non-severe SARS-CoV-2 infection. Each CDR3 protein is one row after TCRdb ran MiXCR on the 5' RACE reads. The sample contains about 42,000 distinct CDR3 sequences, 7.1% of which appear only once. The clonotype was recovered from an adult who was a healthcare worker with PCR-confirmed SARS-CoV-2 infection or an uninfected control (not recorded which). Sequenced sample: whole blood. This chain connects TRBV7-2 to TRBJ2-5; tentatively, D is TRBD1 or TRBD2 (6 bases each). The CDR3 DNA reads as TGTGCCAGCAGCTTAAACGGGGGCGGGGAGACCCAGTACTTC. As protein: CASSLNGGGETQYF. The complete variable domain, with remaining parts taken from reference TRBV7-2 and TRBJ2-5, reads GAGVSQSPSNKVTEKGKDVELRCDPISGHTALYWYRQSLGQGLEFLIYFQGNSAPDKSGLPSDRFSAERTGGSVSTLTIQRTQQEDSAVYLCASSLNGGGETQYFGPGTRLLVL.